This TCR beta chain was obtained from a study of cytomegalovirus exposure and HLA in healthy donors. Whole-study results and caveats: Looking again later, the authors saw that most CMV-associated TCR beta chains seemed HLA-restricted. Most TCR beta V segments were productive about 87% or about 30% of the time in an earlier analysis. Across HLA loci, a later analysis found differing TCR association rates, with DRB1 most and HLA-C fewest.

Researchers ran the PCR with 60 Vbeta and 13 Jbeta primers. Assay: immunoSEQ multiplex PCR; the TCRdb copy retains only in-frame clones and omits some. The profile shows 150,000 to 200,000 clones, around 78% of them singletons. From germline, CDR1 is GTSNPN and CDR2 SVGIG (reference sequence). The CDR3 is made up of 14 amino acids. V shed 3 bases, J shed 10 bases, and the junction held 9 bases outside the gene matches. In the case of this clone: Its antigen is still unknown.

The TCR originated in a woman between 50 and 59 years old in good health and CMV-seropositive. The sample taken for sequencing was PBMCs. This rearrangement joins TRBV30 to TRBJ1-4; 9 bases are a match to TRBD1. DNA for the CDR3: TGTGCCTGGAGAGAGGACAGGGGAAGTGGAAAACTGTTTTTT. The encoded protein is CAWREDRGSGKLFF. Combining the CDR3 with reference TRBV30 and TRBJ1-4 gives the whole variable domain SQTIHQWPATLVQPVGSPLSLECTVEGTSNPNLYWYRQAAGRGLQLLFYSVGIGQISSEVPQNLSASRPQDRQFILSSKKLLLSDSGFYLCAWREDRGSGKLFFGSGTQLSVL.